One sample yielded the 12 T cell receptor beta chains listed below, sequenced in a study of blood T cell repertoires in COVID-19. Method: immunoSEQ multiplex PCR; TCRdb's copy keeps in-frame clones and lacks some. The sample contains fewer than 350,000 clones, approximately 90% of which appear only once. Specimen: PBMCs or T cells enriched from blood (not recorded which). These receptors all come from a woman aged 40 to 49 who had recovered from COVID-19.

The chain links TRBV28 to TRBJ1-2, with D hard to call. Germline-derived CDR1 and CDR2 are MDHEN and SYDVKM. The germline V and J ends were trimmed by 5 bases and 1 base, with 20 bases remaining between them. CDR3 length: 17 residues. The DNA for the CDR3 is TGTGCCAGCAGTCTCCACGGTCCGGGTCTACTTAACTATGGCTACACCTTC. This encodes CASSLHGPGLLNYGYTF.

The V call is TRBV5-1, the J call TRBJ1-3, with 9 bases that match TRBD1. Trimming at V came to 0 bases and at J to 2 bases, leaving 9 bases not matched to a gene. Looked up from germline, CDR1 is SGHRS and CDR2 is YFSETQ. The CDR3 extends over 18 amino acids. CDR3 region: CASSLAGQGRIAGNTIYF. CDR3 nucleotide sequence: TGCGCCAGCAGCTTGGCAGGACAGGGGAGGATCGCTGGAAACACCATATATTTT.

The V call is TRBV29-1, the J call TRBJ2-1, with 11 bases lining up with TRBD2. The CDR3 length is 14 residues. With V trimmed by 6 bases and J by 4 bases, 5 bases remained unmatched. The germline V gene has CDR1 SQVTM and CDR2 ANQGSEA. The CDR3 loop reads CSVVAGGAYNEQFF. The CDR3 DNA follows: TGCAGCGTAGTAGCGGGAGGGGCGTACAATGAGCAGTTCTTC.

V gene TRBV7-2 combines with J gene TRBJ2-7; possible D gene TRBD1, 6 bases. The germline CDR1 and CDR2 sequences are SGHTA and FQGNSA. V shed 7 bases and J shed 2 bases, with 21 bases lying between them. The CDR3 runs 16 residues. CDR3 bases: TGTGCCAGCACCCGTACAGGGCCTGGTAACACCTACGAGCAGTACTTC. Protein: CASTRTGPGNTYEQYF.

The CDR3 sequence: CASSQDLEAADTQYF. CDR3 nucleotide sequence: TGCGCCAGCAGCCAAGATCTCGAGGCGGCAGATACGCAGTATTTT. The chain carries TRBV4-3 and TRBJ2-3, with unresolved D. The V gene's germline CDR1 is LGHNA and CDR2 YSLEER. There are 15 residues in the CDR3. V lost 0 bases and J 4 bases, leaving 11 bases between the germline ends.

A few counts support this clone. The chain recombines TRBV28 with TRBJ1-5; D unresolved. This CDR3 contains 11 residues. Germline V gene data show CDR1 as MDHEN and CDR2 as SYDVKM. Trimming took 7 bases from V and 9 from J, leaving 10 bases between them. In nucleotides, the CDR3 is TGTGCCAGCAAAAAATTCGGGCCCCAGCATTTT. Translation: CASKKFGPQHF. Supplemented by reference TRBV28 and TRBJ1-5, the full variable domain reads DVKVTQSSRYLVKRTGEKVFLECVQDMDHENMFWYRQDPGLGLRLIYFSYDVKMKEKGDIPEGYSVSREKKERFSLILESASTNQTSMYLCASKKFGPQHFGDGTRLSIL.

The chain is built from TRBV28 and TRBJ1-5; D remains ambiguous. Trimming removed 2 bases from V and 4 bases from J, with 15 bases in between. This CDR3 contains 16 residues. Germline CDR1 and CDR2: MDHEN and SYDVKM. CDR3 loop: CASSLILRVGNQPQHF. The CDR3 DNA reads as TGTGCCAGCAGTTTAATTTTGAGGGTTGGAAATCAGCCCCAGCATTTT. Based on the CDR3 plus reference TRBV28 and TRBJ1-5, the full variable domain is DVKVTQSSRYLVKRTGEKVFLECVQDMDHENMFWYRQDPGLGLRLIYFSYDVKMKEKGDIPEGYSVSREKKERFSLILESASTNQTSMYLCASSLILRVGNQPQHFGDGTRLSIL.

About this clone: Other DNA variants within this sample encode the same CDR3. This chain connects TRBV3-1 (or the pseudogene TRBV3-2) to TRBJ2-7, with 8 bases matching TRBD2. Germline values: CDR1 LGHDT, CDR2 YNNKEL (reference sequence). Trimming cost V 4 bases and J 3 bases; bases outside gene matches: 8. The CDR3 covers 15 residues. Here the CDR3 reads CASSPGGGYSYEQYF. The DNA for the CDR3 is TGTGCCAGCAGCCCCGGGGGGGGGTATAGCTACGAGCAGTACTTC.

The J gene is TRBJ2-7, the V gene TRBV6-2 or TRBV6-3; D is perhaps TRBD1 (6 bases). Deletions cut 5 bases from V and 1 base from J, with 9 bases between. This CDR3 is built from 13 residues. Germline V CDR1 and CDR2: MNHEY, SVGEGT. CDR3: CASSLGQSYEQYF. The CDR3 DNA reads as TGTGCCAGCAGTCTCGGACAGTCCTACGAGCAGTACTTC.

The chain combines TRBV28 with TRBJ2-3; D possibly corresponds to TRBD2 (5 bases). The CDR3 is made up of 17 amino acids. Germline loops: CDR1 MDHEN, CDR2 SYDVKM. Trimming shortened V by 6 bases and J by 0 bases, and 19 bases separated the two germline ends. The CDR3 is CASSSHSTRVSTDTQYF. Written as DNA, the CDR3 is TGTGCCAGCAGCTCCCACAGTACGCGGGTCAGCACAGATACGCAGTATTTT.

This rearrangement joins TRBV7-2 to TRBJ2-3; 9 bases line up with TRBD2. V shed 1 base, J shed 3 bases, and the junction held 11 bases outside the gene matches. Germline CDR1 reads SGHTA; CDR2 reads FQGNSA. The CDR3 totals 18 residues. The CDR3 here is CASSLVGGGSGSTDTQYF. In DNA, the CDR3 is TGTGCCAGCAGCTTAGTGGGGGGTGGTAGCGGGAGTACAGATACGCAGTATTTT.

The CDR3 reads CAISEGSGGSTEAFF. The CDR3 DNA reads as TGTGCCATCAGTGAGGGGTCTGGGGGGTCCACTGAAGCTTTCTTT. The chain has TRBV10-3 and TRBJ1-1, with D possibly TRBD1 on 5 matching bases. In germline, CDR1 is ENHRY, CDR2 SYGVKD. CDR3 size: 15 residues. With 2 bases removed from V and 4 bases from J, the gap between germline ends came to 14 bases.